This passage covers 29 T cell receptor beta chains from one sample sequenced in a study of human T cells and chemical hapten exposure. Time point given: patch test 1, 2 weeks after DPC sensitization. The treatment denotes: therapeutic diphenylcyclopropenone sensitization with weekly scalp DPC. TCRdb re-called the RACE reads through MiXCR, storing one row per CDR3 protein. The profile shows 340,000 or so distinct CDR3 sequences, 6% to 8.5% of them singletons. The starting material was whole blood, obtained in connection with sensitization to the hapten diphenylcyclopropenone (DPC). These receptors were taken from a woman aged 18 to 35 with alopecia areata. Some clones in this sample may be carry-over from other donors' samples.

This chain uses TRBV11-1 with TRBJ2-3, with 9 bases aligning to TRBD2. This CDR3 region has 17 residues. With 4 bases clipped from V and 4 bases from J, the junction kept 12 bases outside the gene matches. Looked up from germline, CDR1 is SGHAT and CDR2 is FQDESV (reference sequence). CDR3 DNA sequence: TGTGCCAGCAGCTCCAGGGGCGGGGGGGCAGCGGCAGATACGCAGTATTTT. Amino acids: CASSSRGGGAAADTQYF. The whole variable domain, filled in from reference TRBV11-1 and TRBJ2-3, reads EAEVAQSPRYKITEKSQAVAFWCDPISGHATLYWYRQILGQGPELLVQFQDESVVDDSQLPKDRFSAERLKGVDSTLKIQPAELGDSAMYLCASSSRGGGAAADTQYFGPGTRLTVL.

This clonotype appeared a few times. The DNA of the CDR3 is TGTGCCAGCAGCGTAGGGATAGCGGGGAGCTCCTACGAGCAGTACTTC. Encoded protein: CASSVGIAGSSYEQYF. V gene TRBV9 combines with J gene TRBJ2-7, with 8 bases matching TRBD2. The CDR3 covers 16 residues. J gave up 0 bases and V 0 bases, and 5 bases lay outside the gene matches. Germline V gene sequence: CDR1 SGDLS, CDR2 YYNGEE.

This clonotype was seen repeatedly, ten times or more. This chain joins TRBV7-3 and TRBJ1-1; D perhaps matches TRBD1 (5 bases). Deletions cut 5 bases from V and 4 bases from J, with 14 bases between. CDR1 is SGHTA, CDR2 FQGTGA, per germline. The CDR3 is 14 residues long. The CDR3 DNA reads TGTGCCAGCAGCCTCAATCAGGGAAGCACTGAAGCTTTCTTT. This gives the protein CASSLNQGSTEAFF.

This sequence joins TRBV3-1 and TRBJ1-1; D is possibly TRBD1 (5 bases). This CDR3 has 13 residues. V was trimmed by 4 bases and J by 10 bases, leaving 16 bases between them. Germline CDR1 reads LGHDT; CDR2 reads YNNKEL (reference sequence). This chain's CDR3 is CASSRDLPSGAFF. The DNA for the CDR3 is TGTGCCAGCAGCCGGGACCTTCCCTCCGGAGCTTTCTTT.

V gene TRBV12-3 or TRBV12-4 combines with J gene TRBJ1-1; D ambiguous. This CDR3 contains 15 residues. With 4 bases removed from V and 6 bases from J, the gap between germline ends came to 18 bases. The CDR3, as DNA: TGTGCCAGCAGTTCAAGGGTGGAGGCAGGCGCTGAAGCTTTCTTT. Translating gives CASSSRVEAGAEAFF.

The genes are TRBV4-3 and TRBJ2-2; no clear D gene. V lost 0 bases and J 6 bases, leaving 8 bases between the germline ends. The CDR3 is 14 residues long. Germline V gene data show CDR1 as LGHNA and CDR2 as YSLEER. CDR3 amino acids: CASSQDDIPGELFF. The CDR3 region has the DNA TGCGCCAGCAGCCAAGATGATATCCCCGGGGAGCTGTTTTTT.

This clonotype was picked up a small number of times. This rearrangement joins TRBV19 to TRBJ1-5; 9 bases map to TRBD1. With V trimmed by 6 bases and J by 5 bases, 11 bases remained unmatched. This CDR3 region has 16 residues. Germline V lookup: CDR1 LNHDA, CDR2 SQIVND (reference sequence). The chain's CDR3 is CASSPIPGQGDQPQHF. For the CDR3, the DNA is TGTGCCAGTAGCCCTATACCGGGACAGGGAGATCAGCCCCAGCATTTT.

This clonotype was seen a few times. The V and J genes are TRBV7-3 and TRBJ2-1, with TRBD1 matching 8 bases. The germline CDR1 and CDR2 sequences are SGHTA and FQGTGA. The V gene end was trimmed by 3 bases and the J gene end by 8 bases; junction bases not matched to a gene: 6. The CDR3 covers 14 residues. The CDR3 here is CASSFWQGAHEQFF. In nucleotides, the CDR3 is TGTGCCAGCAGCTTTTGGCAGGGGGCACATGAGCAGTTCTTC.

The chain employs TRBV4-3 and TRBJ2-3; D ambiguous. V lost 0 bases and J lost 6, with 10 bases in between. Germline V gives CDR1 LGHNA, CDR2 YSLEER. The CDR3 is 14 amino acids. The CDR3 DNA sequence: TGCGCCAGCAGCCAAGATACAGACCTGGATACGCAGTATTTT. Translation: CASSQDTDLDTQYF.

This clonotype was observed many times. CDR3 amino acids: CASSLEWISNQPQHF. Written as DNA, the CDR3 is TGTGCCAGCAGCTTGGAATGGATTAGCAATCAGCCCCAGCATTTT. V usage is TRBV5-5 and J usage is TRBJ1-5; no clear D. The V end lost 0 bases, the J end lost 0 bases, and 7 bases lay between the germline ends. CDR1 is SGHKS, CDR2 YYEKEE, per germline (reference sequence). The CDR3 runs 15 residues.

The CDR3 protein is CASSDNSGSYEQYF. The CDR3 coding sequence is TGTGCCAGCAGTGATAATAGCGGATCCTACGAGCAGTACTTC. V gene TRBV6-1 combines with J gene TRBJ2-7; tentative D call: TRBD2 (6 bases). Trimming removed 3 bases from V and 1 base from J, with 10 bases in between. Germline values: CDR1 MNHNS, CDR2 SASEGT. The CDR3 totals 14 residues.

This clonotype has a handful of counts. The chain links TRBV20-1 to TRBJ2-1, with 7 bases that match TRBD2. The germline V gene encodes CDR1 DFQATT and CDR2 SNEGSKA (reference sequence). The CDR3 runs to 14 residues. After removal of 4 bases from V and 4 bases from J, the junction contained 7 bases not matched to a gene. The CDR3 sequence: CSAMGLTPYNEQFF. The CDR3 region has the DNA TGCAGTGCTATGGGACTAACACCATACAATGAGCAGTTCTTC.

The chain joins TRBV2 to TRBJ2-3; D is unresolved. CDR3 length: 11 amino acids. V lost 10 bases, J lost 2 bases, and 7 bases lay in between. Germline V gene data show CDR1 as SNHLY and CDR2 as FYNNEI. The CDR3 coding sequence is TGTGCCACAAGGGACACAGATACGCAGTATTTT. It specifies CATRDTDTQYF.

This clonotype was seen a handful of times. The V gene is TRBV25-1, the J gene TRBJ2-7; D gene ambiguous. In germline, CDR1 is MGHDK, CDR2 SYGVNS. This CDR3 has 14 amino acids. With 6 bases removed from V and 5 bases from J, the gap between germline ends came to 17 bases. The CDR3 sequence is CASSAPALVHEQYF. Here the CDR3 DNA reads TGTGCCAGCAGCGCGCCGGCCCTGGTCCACGAGCAGTACTTC.

This clonotype was picked up a small number of times. The V gene is TRBV4-3, the J gene TRBJ1-6; D is perhaps TRBD1 (5 bases). CDR3 size: 16 residues. Germline V lookup: CDR1 LGHNA, CDR2 YSLEER. V was shortened by 0 bases and J by 7 bases, with 13 bases between the two germline ends. Written as DNA, the CDR3 is TGCGCCAGCAGCCAAGATCCTGGGGCGGGGAATTCACCCCTCCACTTT. Its translation is CASSQDPGAGNSPLHF.

The chain couples TRBV6-1 to TRBJ2-5, with 8 bases fitting TRBD2. The V segment lost 5 bases and the J segment 4 bases; nucleotides outside the gene matches: 18. The germline CDR1 and CDR2 sequences are MNHNS and SASEGT. This CDR3 has 18 residues. CDR3 in DNA: TGTGCCAGCAGTCGGTCCAGCGGGGGTGCAAAGCATAGAGAGACCCAGTACTTC. Protein: CASSRSSGGAKHRETQYF.

The table lists this clonotype with many counts. V gene TRBV28 combines with J gene TRBJ2-3, with TRBD1 matching over 7 bases. The CDR3 runs to 15 residues. CDR1 is MDHEN, CDR2 SYDVKM, per germline. Trimming at V came to 5 bases and at J to 2 bases, leaving 7 bases not matched to a gene. The CDR3 loop is CASSLYRGNTDTQYF. The CDR3 DNA follows: TGTGCCAGCAGTCTTTACAGGGGCAACACAGATACGCAGTATTTT.

The CDR3 is CASSPYTDRANTEAFF. CDR3 coding DNA: TGTGCCAGCAGCCCCTATACGGACAGGGCGAACACTGAAGCTTTCTTT. The J gene is TRBJ1-1, the V gene TRBV14, with 8 bases aligning to TRBD1. The CDR3 runs to 16 residues. CDR1 and CDR2 from the germline V gene are SGHDN and FVKESK. V was pared by 4 bases and J by 1 base, with 8 bases of the junction left unmatched.

Ten or more counts support this clonotype. The chain employs TRBV7-8 and TRBJ1-5; 12 nucleotides align to TRBD1. Germline trimming cut 5 bases from V and 5 bases from J; bases unmatched to any gene: 7. The V gene's germline CDR1 is SGHVS and CDR2 FQNEAQ. This CDR3 spans 16 amino acids. CDR3 loop: CASSVRDRGLDQPQHF. The CDR3 DNA follows: TGTGCCAGCAGCGTCCGGGACAGGGGGCTTGATCAGCCCCAGCATTTT.

This clonotype was found many times. The chain couples TRBV20-1 to TRBJ2-3; D might be TRBD2 (6 bases). CDR3 size: 16 residues. Deletions cut 3 bases from V and 0 bases from J, with 16 bases between. The germline gives CDR1 DFQATT, CDR2 SNEGSKA (reference sequence). CDR3 DNA: TGCAGTGCTAGTCGTGCAGGCGGGGACAGCACAGATACGCAGTATTTT. Translated: CSASRAGGDSTDTQYF.

This rearrangement joins TRBV6-5 to TRBJ2-7; tentative D call: TRBD2 (6 bases). The V and J ends lost 0 bases and 0 bases respectively, with 9 bases between them. This CDR3 contains 15 residues. Germline V CDR1 and CDR2: MNHEY, SVGAGI. CDR3 DNA: TGTGCCAGCAGTTACTCGCCCGGGAGCTCCTACGAGCAGTACTTC. The encoded protein is CASSYSPGSSYEQYF.

This clonotype was recorded at least ten times. The chain combines TRBV6-6 with TRBJ1-2, with TRBD1 as a possible D gene (5 bases). Germline CDR1 and CDR2: MNHNY and SVGAGI (reference sequence). V was shortened by 6 bases and J by 8 bases, with 16 bases between the two germline ends. This CDR3 has 13 amino acids. CDR3 in amino acids: CASSHEVAGGYTF. CDR3 sequence (DNA): TGTGCCAGCAGCCACGAGGTCGCAGGGGGCTACACCTTC.

Details on this clonotype: The junction shows a germline mismatch at one end, possibly a read error. The rearrangement joins TRBV20-1 to TRBJ2-3; 7 bases match TRBD1. Germline values: CDR1 DFQATT, CDR2 SNEGSKA (reference sequence). The CDR3 runs to 12 residues. The CDR3 sequence is CSTTGTDDTQYF. CDR3 DNA: TGCAGTACGACCGGGACAGATGATACGCAATATTTT.

The chain carries TRBV6-1 and TRBJ2-3; TRBD2 aligns across 10 bases. CDR3 length equals 18 residues. Looked up from germline, CDR1 is MNHNS and CDR2 is SASEGT. Trimming removed 3 bases from V and 3 bases from J; junction bases left unmatched: 12. The CDR3 DNA sequence: TGTGCCAGCAGTGACCGCCCTAGCGGGGGCATAAGTACAGATACGCAGTATTTT. It encodes CASSDRPSGGISTDTQYF.

The chain recombines TRBV11-1 with TRBJ1-1, with D hard to call. CDR1 is SGHAT and CDR2 is FQDESV in the germline V gene (reference sequence). The germline V and J ends were trimmed by 2 bases and 1 base, with 8 bases remaining between them. The CDR3 has 14 amino acids. As DNA, the CDR3 is TGTGCCAGCAGCTTAAAAGGGCGGAACACTGAAGCTTTCTTT. The encoded protein is CASSLKGRNTEAFF.

This clonotype was picked up many times. V gene TRBV28 combines with J gene TRBJ1-5; no firm D call. Trimming pared 1 base from V and 1 base from J, leaving 11 bases between. This CDR3 comprises 16 residues. Germline V gene sequence: CDR1 MDHEN, CDR2 SYDVKM. The CDR3 loop is CASSLSFPRSNQPQHF. The DNA of the CDR3 is TGTGCCAGCAGTTTATCATTCCCGCGAAGCAATCAGCCCCAGCATTTT.

This clonotype has a handful of counts. The rearrangement links TRBV14 to TRBJ1-2, with D maybe TRBD1 (5 bases). The length of the CDR3 is 13 residues. Germline V gene sequence: CDR1 SGHDN, CDR2 FVKESK. Trimming stripped 6 bases from V and 3 bases from J, with 11 bases between. The CDR3 sequence: CASSRDVDYGYTF. CDR3 nucleotides: TGTGCCAGCAGTCGGGACGTCGACTATGGCTACACCTTC.

Only a few counts were recorded for this clonotype. J is TRBJ2-6 and V is TRBV29-1, with D perhaps matching TRBD1 or TRBD2 (6 bases each). Germline loops: CDR1 SQVTM, CDR2 ANQGSEA. The CDR3 is 17 residues long. V dropped 6 bases and J dropped 1 base, with 19 bases sitting between them. The CDR3 DNA is TGCAGCGTAAGGAGGGCGGACAGCGCGTCTGGGGCCAACGTCCTGACTTTC. Translated: CSVRRADSASGANVLTF.

This clonotype has a handful of counts. This chain uses TRBV29-1 with TRBJ1-3; D remains unclear. Per germline, CDR1 SQVTM and CDR2 ANQGSEA. V dropped 4 bases and J dropped 0 bases, with 4 bases sitting between them. The CDR3 has 12 residues. CDR3 nucleotides: TGCAGCGTTGTAGCCTCTGGAAACACCATATATTTT. Encoded protein: CSVVASGNTIYF.